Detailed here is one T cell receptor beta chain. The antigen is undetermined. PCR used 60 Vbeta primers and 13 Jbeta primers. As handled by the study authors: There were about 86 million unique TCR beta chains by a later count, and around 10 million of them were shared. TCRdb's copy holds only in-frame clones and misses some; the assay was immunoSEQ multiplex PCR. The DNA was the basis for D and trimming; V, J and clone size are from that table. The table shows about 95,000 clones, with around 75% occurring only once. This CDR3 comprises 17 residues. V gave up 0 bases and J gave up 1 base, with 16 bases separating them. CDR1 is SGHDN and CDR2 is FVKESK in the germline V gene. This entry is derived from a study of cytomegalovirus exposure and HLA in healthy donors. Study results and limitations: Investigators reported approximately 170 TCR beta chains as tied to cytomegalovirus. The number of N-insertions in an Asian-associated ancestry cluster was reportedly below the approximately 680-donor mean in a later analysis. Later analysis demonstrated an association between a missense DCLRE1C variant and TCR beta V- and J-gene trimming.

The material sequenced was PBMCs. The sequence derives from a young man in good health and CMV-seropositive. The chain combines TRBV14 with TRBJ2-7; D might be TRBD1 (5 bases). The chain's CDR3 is CASSQESTLRGSYEQYF. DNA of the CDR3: TGTGCCAGCAGCCAAGAATCGACCCTTAGGGGTTCCTACGAGCAGTACTTC.